The 12 T cell receptor beta chains below all came from one sample that was sequenced in a study of identifying expanded T cells in peripheral blood. The method was immunoSEQ multiplex PCR; TCRdb's version includes in-frame clones alone and lacks a portion of them. The sample gives 100,000 or so clones, around 88% of which show up once; roughly 17% is in the top ten. The source material was blood. The receptors here all came from a person aged 18 to 70 in good health.

In DNA, the CDR3 is TGTGCCAGCAGCCAGCAGTTAACCTACAATGAGCAGTTCTTC. Translated, it gives CASSQQLTYNEQFF. The chain uses TRBV5-4 and TRBJ2-1, with D uncertain. This CDR3 comprises 14 residues. V lost 4 bases and J lost 2, with 10 bases in between. Looked up from germline, CDR1 is SGHNT and CDR2 is YYREEE (reference sequence). Full variable domain (rest looked up from reference TRBV5-4 and TRBJ2-1): ETGVTQSPTHLIKTRGQQVTLRCSSQSGHNTVSWYQQALGQGPQFIFQYYREEENGRGNFPPRFSGLQFPNYSSELNVNALELDDSALYLCASSQQLTYNEQFFGPGTRLTVL.

V is TRBV4-2 and J is TRBJ2-5; D unclear. The V end lost 1 base, the J end lost 0 bases, and 18 bases lay between the germline ends. Germline lookup yields CDR1 LGHNA and CDR2 YNFKEQ. This CDR3 is built from 18 residues. The chain's CDR3 is CASSQGFRVNTYQETQYF. CDR3 sequence (DNA): TGTGCCAGCAGCCAAGGGTTCCGGGTGAACACGTACCAAGAGACCCAGTACTTC.

The V gene is TRBV7-2, the J gene TRBJ1-1; unclear D gene. The V end lost 1 base, the J end lost 0 bases, and 9 bases lay between the germline ends. The CDR3 runs 15 residues. Germline lookup yields CDR1 SGHTA and CDR2 FQGNSA. The CDR3 is CASSLVPSMNTEAFF. Written as DNA, the CDR3 is TGTGCCAGCAGCTTAGTCCCAAGCATGAACACTGAAGCTTTCTTT.

V usage is TRBV7-2 and J usage is TRBJ2-3; D not resolved. This CDR3 contains 13 residues. V was pared by 1 base and J by 8 bases, with 10 bases between. Germline CDR1 SGHTA, CDR2 FQGNSA. The CDR3, as DNA: TGTGCCAGCAGCTTAGGAATGGTTGGTACGCAGTATTTT. This gives the protein CASSLGMVGTQYF.

CDR3 in amino acids: CASSLPRGTNSGNTIYF. The CDR3 nucleotides are TGTGCCAGCAGCTTACCCAGGGGTACCAACTCTGGAAACACCATATATTTT. The J gene is TRBJ1-3, the V gene TRBV11-2, with a tentative D call TRBD1 (6 bases). Looked up from germline, CDR1 is SGHAT and CDR2 is FQNNGV. The CDR3 extends over 17 amino acids. The germline V and J ends were trimmed by 2 bases and 0 bases, with 14 bases remaining between them. The variable domain in full, with the rest retrieved from reference TRBV11-2 and TRBJ1-3, is EAGVAQSPRYKIIEKRQSVAFWCNPISGHATLYWYQQILGQGPKLLIQFQNNGVVDDSQLPKDRFSAERLKGVDSTLKIQPAKLEDSAVYLCASSLPRGTNSGNTIYFGEGSWLTVV.

This clone occurred once. Mismatch with germline at one junction end may stem from a read error. The chain carries TRBV7-2 and TRBJ2-1, with TRBD2 matching 11 bases. This CDR3 has 15 amino acids. Germline values: CDR1 SGHTA, CDR2 FQGNSA. In nucleotides, the CDR3 is TGTGCCAGCAGCTTAGGCGCGGGTAGCGGGGGGGCCGGGCTCTTC. Its protein is CASSLGAGSGGAGLF. Looking up the rest from reference TRBV7-2 and TRBJ2-1 gives the full variable domain: GAGVSQSPSNKVTEKGKDVELRCDPISGHTALYWYRQSLGQGLEFLIYFQGNSAPDKSGLPSDRFSAERTGGSVSTLTIQRTQQEDSAVYLCASSLGAGSGGAGLFGPGTRLTVL.

The gene calls are TRBV5-8 and TRBJ2-1; 9 positions match TRBD2. The CDR3 contains 17 residues. CDR1 is SGHTS, CDR2 YDEGEE, per germline. Trimming took 4 bases from V and 8 from J; bases not matched to a gene: 16. CDR3 sequence reads: CASSQGAERGASDEQFF. DNA of the CDR3: TGTGCCAGCAGCCAAGGCGCGGAGCGGGGGGCTAGTGATGAGCAGTTCTTC.

The chain combines TRBV9 with TRBJ2-1; D is possibly TRBD2 (7 bases). Germline-derived CDR1 and CDR2 are SGDLS and YYNGEE. Trimming stripped 2 bases from V and 10 bases from J, with 25 bases between. CDR3 length equals 17 residues. CDR3 DNA: TGTGCCAGCAGCGTGGACCCTCTTGGGAGGGGGGCGAAAGAGCAGTTCTTC. Translated, it gives CASSVDPLGRGAKEQFF. Combining the CDR3 with reference TRBV9 and TRBJ2-1 gives the whole variable domain DSGVTQTPKHLITATGQRVTLRCSPRSGDLSVYWYQQSLDQGLQFLIQYYNGEERAKGNILERFSAQQFPDLHSELNLSSLELGDSALYFCASSVDPLGRGAKEQFFGPGTRLTVL.

The chain carries TRBV7-2 and TRBJ1-4, with TRBD1 matching 7 bases. The CDR3 is made up of 17 amino acids. V trimming: 4 bases; J trimming: 7 bases; junction bases outside the gene matches: 15. Germline V CDR1 and CDR2: SGHTA, FQGNSA. CDR3 nucleotide sequence: TGTGCCAGCAGCTCTCCCGAGGGGACAGACGTTACTGAAAAACTGTTTTTT. It is translated as CASSSPEGTDVTEKLFF.

The chain employs TRBV29-1 and TRBJ2-3, with 10 bases lining up with TRBD2. V shed 7 bases, J shed 6 bases, and the junction held 7 bases outside the gene matches. CDR1 SQVTM and CDR2 ANQGSEA come from the germline V gene. The CDR3 spans 13 residues. The CDR3 nucleotides read TGCAGCGGCTTAGCGGGGGGTGTGGATACGCAGTATTTT. It is translated as CSGLAGGVDTQYF.

This clone was picked up a small number of times. The chain employs TRBV6-5 and TRBJ1-2; D is ambiguous. Germline lookup yields CDR1 MNHEY and CDR2 SVGAGI. The CDR3 totals 13 residues. The ends were cut back, 2 bases at V and 2 bases at J, with 6 bases in the middle. The CDR3, as DNA: TGTGCCAGCAGTTACGGAACGAACTATGGCTACACCTTC. Translating gives CASSYGTNYGYTF.

The chain employs TRBV4-1 and TRBJ2-2; tentatively, D is TRBD2 (6 bases). V gave up 2 bases and J gave up 2 bases, with 24 bases separating them. CDR3 size: 20 residues. Germline CDR1 reads MGHRA; CDR2 reads YSYEKL. As DNA, the CDR3 is TGCGCCAGCAGCCAAACTGACTGGCAGGTCGGGAGCCCTAACACCGGGGAGCTGTTTTTT. This translates into CASSQTDWQVGSPNTGELFF.